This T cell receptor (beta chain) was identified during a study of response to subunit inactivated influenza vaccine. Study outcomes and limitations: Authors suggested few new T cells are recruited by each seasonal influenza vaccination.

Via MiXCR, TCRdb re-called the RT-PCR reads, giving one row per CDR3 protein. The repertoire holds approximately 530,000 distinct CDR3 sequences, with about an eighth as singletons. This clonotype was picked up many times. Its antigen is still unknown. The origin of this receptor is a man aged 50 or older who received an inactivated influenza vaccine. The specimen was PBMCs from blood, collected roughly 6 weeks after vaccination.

CDR3 sequence (DNA): TGCGCCAGCAGCCGTAGCATAAGCGCCGGCTATGGCTACACCTTC. As protein: CASSRSISAGYGYTF. The chain joins TRBV4-3 to TRBJ1-2; D unclear. Germline V CDR1 and CDR2: LGHNA, YSLEER. The CDR3 runs to 15 residues. V was clipped by 4 bases and J by 4 bases, with 16 bases between them.